This entry lists 27 T cell receptor beta chains sequenced from one sample in a study of blood T cell repertoires in COVID-19. Some clones are missing from TCRdb's copy, which holds only in-frame ones; the method was immunoSEQ multiplex PCR. Seen here are roughly 120,000 clones, about nine tenths observed once, and the top ten hold under 2%. Sequences were obtained from peripheral blood. These receptors originate from a human donor with active COVID-19. The donor label of this sample is uncertain.

The chain employs TRBV7-2 and TRBJ1-5; weak D call: TRBD1 (5 bases). Germline loops: CDR1 SGHTA, CDR2 FQGNSA. V gave up 5 bases and J gave up 2 bases, with 13 bases separating them. The CDR3 is 15 amino acids. CDR3 sequence (DNA): TGTGCCAGCAGCGGGGAAGGGGTTGGCAATCAGCCCCAGCATTTT. This codes for CASSGEGVGNQPQHF.

This chain uses TRBV4-3 with TRBJ2-1; weak D call: TRBD1 (6 bases). V lost 2 bases and J lost 9, with 23 bases in between. CDR1 is LGHNA, CDR2 YSLEER, per germline. This CDR3 has 17 residues. The CDR3 DNA is TGCGCCAGCAGCCAACCTGACGACAGGCCCCGGTGGAGTGAGCAGTTCTTC. Translation gives CASSQPDDRPRWSEQFF.

The chain joins TRBV18 to TRBJ1-2, with unresolved D. With 2 bases removed from V and 1 base from J, the gap between germline ends came to 5 bases. Germline V CDR1 and CDR2: KGHSH, LQKENI. The CDR3 totals 13 residues. In DNA form, the CDR3 reads TGTGCCAGCTCACCAGGGAGTAACTATGGCTACACCTTC. Its translation is CASSPGSNYGYTF. The full variable domain, completed using reference TRBV18 and TRBJ1-2, is NAGVMQNPRHLVRRRGQEARLRCSPMKGHSHVYWYRQLPEEGLKFMVYLQKENIIDESGMPKERFSAEFPKEGPSILRIQQVVRGDSAAYFCASSPGSNYGYTFGSGTRLTVV.

The genes are TRBV5-5 and TRBJ2-7, with D tentatively TRBD2 (5 bases). The CDR3 has 12 amino acids. The V end was cut by 0 bases, the J end by 6 bases, with 7 bases between. The germline gives CDR1 SGHKS, CDR2 YYEKEE (reference sequence). CDR3 sequence reads: CASSLAGSEQYF. The CDR3 DNA is TGTGCCAGCAGCTTGGCGGGAAGCGAGCAGTACTTC.

The V call is TRBV4-2, the J call TRBJ1-4; D is perhaps TRBD1 (6 bases). Germline V gene data show CDR1 as LGHNA and CDR2 as YNFKEQ. The CDR3 contains 15 residues. V lost 2 bases and J lost 6, with 13 bases in between. The CDR3 DNA follows: TGTGCCAGCAGCCAAAAGACAGGCTGGGATGAAAAACTGTTTTTT. This sequence encodes CASSQKTGWDEKLFF.

The rearrangement uses TRBV3-1 (or the pseudogene TRBV3-2) and TRBJ1-2, with a possible D match to TRBD1 (6 bases). The ends were cut back, 4 bases at V and 2 bases at J, with 17 bases in the middle. CDR3 size: 16 residues. Germline values: CDR1 LGHDT, CDR2 YNNKEL (reference sequence). CDR3 sequence reads: CASSPRMVGANYGYTF. As DNA, the CDR3 is TGTGCCAGCAGCCCCCGAATGGTGGGGGCCAACTATGGCTACACCTTC.

The chain employs TRBV11-2 and TRBJ2-3, with 9 bases matching TRBD2. The germline V gene has CDR1 SGHAT and CDR2 FQNNGV. Trimming removed 5 bases from V and 2 bases from J; junction bases left unmatched: 8. CDR3 length equals 16 residues. The CDR3 loop is CASSAQRGVITDTQYF. For the CDR3, the DNA is TGTGCCAGCAGCGCCCAGCGGGGGGTCATCACAGATACGCAGTATTTT.

V is TRBV11-2 and J is TRBJ1-1; 10 nucleotides align to TRBD1. This CDR3 contains 14 residues. The V gene end was trimmed by 3 bases and the J gene end by 11 bases; junction bases not matched to a gene: 9. The germline gives CDR1 SGHAT, CDR2 FQNNGV. The CDR3 region has the DNA TGTGCCAGCAGCTTCAGACAGGGGGCCTTTCGGGCTTTCTTT. Amino acids: CASSFRQGAFRAFF.

This CDR3 reads CASSQDTLGQGAQDTIYF. In DNA, the CDR3 is TGTGCCAGCAGCCAAGACACTCTGGGACAGGGGGCACAGGACACCATATATTTT. The chain links TRBV3-1 (or the pseudogene TRBV3-2) to TRBJ1-3; 12 bases are shared with TRBD1. Germline lookup yields CDR1 LGHDT and CDR2 YNNKEL (reference sequence). Trimming took 0 bases from V and 8 from J; bases not matched to a gene: 11. The CDR3 consists of 18 residues.

V gene TRBV29-1 combines with J gene TRBJ2-7; 10 positions agree with TRBD1. The CDR3 has 15 amino acids. Unmatched junction bases numbered 15, after V lost 7 bases and J lost 6 bases. Germline CDR1 reads SQVTM; CDR2 reads ANQGSEA. The DNA of the CDR3 is TGCAGCGCAAACGCCGGGACAGGGGTAATGGTCGAGCAGTACTTC. It encodes CSANAGTGVMVEQYF.

This clone was detected a few times. This rearrangement joins TRBV11-2 to TRBJ2-1, with D perhaps TRBD1 (6 bases). The CDR3 is 15 residues long. V gave up 0 bases and J gave up 2 bases, with 8 bases separating them. Per the germline V gene, CDR1 is SGHAT and CDR2 is FQNNGV. CDR3 amino acids: CASSLDRGTYNEQFF. The CDR3 coding sequence is TGTGCCAGCAGCTTAGACAGGGGAACCTACAATGAGCAGTTCTTC.

J is TRBJ1-5 and V is TRBV6-5, with TRBD1 matching 9 bases. The V gene end was trimmed by 5 bases and the J gene end by 4 bases; junction bases not matched to a gene: 6. The CDR3 has 15 amino acids. The germline V gene has CDR1 MNHEY and CDR2 SVGAGI. CDR3 bases: TGTGCCAGCAGTCCCGGGACAGGGAAGAATCAGCCCCAGCATTTT. The encoded protein is CASSPGTGKNQPQHF.

This chain connects TRBV7-8 to TRBJ2-3, with D perhaps matching TRBD2 (5 bases). The CDR3 is 17 residues long. Trimming took 5 bases from V and 6 from J, leaving 24 bases between them. The germline gives CDR1 SGHVS, CDR2 FQNEAQ. The CDR3: CASSPPLRLAVRDTQYF. The CDR3 DNA reads as TGTGCCAGCAGCCCCCCGCTAAGGCTAGCAGTGAGGGATACGCAGTATTTT.

The V gene is TRBV20-1, the J gene TRBJ1-2, with 7 bases aligning to TRBD1. Per germline, CDR1 DFQATT and CDR2 SNEGSKA (reference sequence). CDR3 length equals 11 residues. Trimming took 7 bases from V and 8 from J; bases not matched to a gene: 7. The DNA for the CDR3 is TGCAGTGGTGACAGGGACGGCGGCTACACCTTC. This translates into CSGDRDGGYTF.

This sequence joins TRBV28 and TRBJ1-4; the D gene is possibly TRBD1 (6 bases). The CDR3 contains 14 residues. Per the germline V gene, CDR1 is MDHEN and CDR2 is SYDVKM. Trimming stripped 3 bases from V and 6 bases from J, with 11 bases between. The CDR3 loop is CASSLVPGDEKLFF. The CDR3, as DNA: TGTGCCAGCAGTTTGGTCCCAGGGGATGAAAAACTGTTTTTT. The full variable domain, rest sourced from reference TRBV28 and TRBJ1-4, is DVKVTQSSRYLVKRTGEKVFLECVQDMDHENMFWYRQDPGLGLRLIYFSYDVKMKEKGDIPEGYSVSREKKERFSLILESASTNQTSMYLCASSLVPGDEKLFFGSGTQLSVL.

This clone turned up a few times. This chain uses TRBV28 with TRBJ1-2; D remains ambiguous. Germline V lookup: CDR1 MDHEN, CDR2 SYDVKM. V was clipped by 5 bases and J by 7 bases, with 11 bases between them. The CDR3 is 12 residues long. CDR3 DNA: TGTGCCAGCAGTCCATACCCCAGTGGCTACACCTTC. This gives the protein CASSPYPSGYTF.

The rearrangement joins TRBV6-2 or TRBV6-3 to TRBJ1-5, with D uncertain. Looked up from germline, CDR1 is MNHEY and CDR2 is SVGEGT. V was pared by 0 bases and J by 5 bases, with 17 bases between. The CDR3 has 17 amino acids. The chain's CDR3 is CASSYSRAGLGDQPQHF. The CDR3 DNA reads as TGTGCCAGCAGTTACTCGCGCGCGGGTTTGGGCGATCAGCCCCAGCATTTT.

This clone came up once. Other DNA variants within this sample encode the same CDR3. This chain connects TRBV6-5 to TRBJ1-2, with a tentative D call TRBD1 (6 bases). V was cut by 6 bases and J by 0 bases, with 11 bases left in between. CDR1 and CDR2 (germline): MNHEY, SVGAGI. The CDR3 runs 14 residues. CDR3 sequence reads: CASRRTASNYGYTF. CDR3 nucleotide sequence: TGTGCCAGCAGGAGGACAGCTTCTAACTATGGCTACACCTTC.

The chain links TRBV9 to TRBJ2-7; D remains ambiguous. Trimming removed 3 bases at V and 2 bases at J, with 15 bases between. The CDR3 contains 15 residues. From germline, CDR1 is SGDLS and CDR2 YYNGEE. The CDR3 reads CASSELPVYPYEQYF. The CDR3 coding sequence is TGTGCCAGCAGCGAGCTCCCCGTGTACCCCTACGAGCAGTACTTC. Drawing the rest from reference TRBV9 and TRBJ2-7, the complete variable domain is DSGVTQTPKHLITATGQRVTLRCSPRSGDLSVYWYQQSLDQGLQFLIQYYNGEERAKGNILERFSAQQFPDLHSELNLSSLELGDSALYFCASSELPVYPYEQYFGPGTRLTVT.

The genes are TRBV5-1 and TRBJ2-5; D call uncertain. CDR3 length: 14 amino acids. The V and J ends lost 0 bases and 5 bases respectively, with 11 bases between them. Germline V gives CDR1 SGHRS, CDR2 YFSETQ. CDR3 protein: CASSLGQNLETQYF. The CDR3 region has the DNA TGCGCCAGCAGCTTGGGCCAGAATCTGGAGACCCAGTACTTC.

The V gene is TRBV25-1, the J gene TRBJ2-2, with D possibly matching TRBD2 (5 bases). From germline, CDR1 is MGHDK and CDR2 SYGVNS. CDR3 size: 17 residues. V lost 1 base and J lost 1, with 13 bases in between. CDR3 nucleotides: TGTGCCAGCAGTGAATTTTATAGAGGGCTGAACACCGGGGAGCTGTTTTTT. This encodes CASSEFYRGLNTGELFF.

The gene calls are TRBV14 and TRBJ2-5; D is perhaps TRBD2 (6 bases). V was pared by 4 bases and J by 1 base, with 19 bases between. CDR3 length: 17 amino acids. In germline, CDR1 is SGHDN, CDR2 FVKESK. CDR3 loop: CASSLKLWRGGQETQYF. CDR3 DNA sequence: TGTGCCAGCAGCCTTAAGTTGTGGAGGGGAGGCCAAGAGACCCAGTACTTC.

The V call is TRBV6-2 or TRBV6-3, the J call TRBJ2-3; 11 nucleotides match TRBD2. Looked up from germline, CDR1 is MNHEY and CDR2 is SVGEGT. Trimming removed 0 bases from V and 1 base from J; junction bases left unmatched: 3. CDR3 length: 17 residues. CDR3 sequence (DNA): TGTGCCAGCAGTTACTCAAAGGGACTAGCGGGCACAGATACGCAGTATTTT. This sequence encodes CASSYSKGLAGTDTQYF.

The gene calls are TRBV5-1 and TRBJ2-1; 12 positions agree with TRBD2. The CDR3 loop spans 17 amino acids. CDR1 is SGHRS, CDR2 YFSETQ, per germline. V lost 4 bases to trimming and J lost 4 bases; unmatched junction nucleotides: 9. Here the CDR3 DNA reads TGCGCCAGCAGCCCCCGGACTAGCGGGGTCCTTTACAATGAGCAGTTCTTC. Its translation: CASSPRTSGVLYNEQFF.

The chain uses TRBV5-5 and TRBJ1-1, with D unclear. This CDR3 is 13 amino acids long. Germline V gives CDR1 SGHKS, CDR2 YYEKEE (reference sequence). The V end was cut by 2 bases, the J end by 1 base, with 6 bases between. The CDR3 DNA follows: TGTGCCAGCAGCTTCGAGAGGAACACTGAAGCTTTCTTT. The encoded protein is CASSFERNTEAFF. Using reference TRBV5-5 and TRBJ1-1 for the parts outside the CDR3, the full variable domain is DAGVTQSPTHLIKTRGQQVTLRCSPISGHKSVSWYQQVLGQGPQFIFQYYEKEERGRGNFPDRFSARQFPNYSSELNVNALLLGDSALYLCASSFERNTEAFFGQGTRLTVV.

The CDR3 DNA follows: TGTGCCAGCAGCAACGGGGGGCTTTTCTACAATGAGCAGTTCTTC. It yields the protein CASSNGGLFYNEQFF. The chain recombines TRBV7-9 with TRBJ2-1, with TRBD2 as a possible D gene (7 bases). Germline CDR1 SEHNR, CDR2 FQNEAQ (reference sequence). The ends were cut back, 5 bases at V and 3 bases at J, with 14 bases in the middle. This CDR3 spans 15 amino acids.

This chain uses TRBV19 with TRBJ1-1; the D gene is possibly TRBD1 (6 bases). CDR1 and CDR2 (germline): LNHDA, SQIVND (reference sequence). Trimming pared 3 bases from V and 4 bases from J, leaving 15 bases between. The CDR3 runs 15 residues. The CDR3, as DNA: TGTGCCAGTAGTATCCCAGGGGCAGTGGGCACTGAAGCTTTCTTT. This codes for CASSIPGAVGTEAFF.